One sample yielded the 9 T cell receptor beta chains listed below, sequenced in a study of T cells in Graves' hyperthyroidism and ophthalmopathy. Amplified TCR beta CDR3 regions came from RNA transcripts. The TCR CDR3 was amplified in a first-round RT-PCR using the HTBI primer set. From the multiplex PCR reads, TCRdb called clonotypes with MiXCR, one entry per CDR3 protein. This repertoire shows fewer than 500,000 distinct CDR3 sequences, around 15% found once; its top ten account for 15% to 20%. Source material: blood. The receptors originated from a woman aged 25 to 39 with Graves' ophthalmopathy.

This clonotype was seen a few times. This rearrangement joins TRBV10-3 to TRBJ1-1; TRBD1 matches 8 bases. The trim removed 6 bases at V and 0 bases at J, leaving 6 bases unmatched. The CDR3 loop spans 15 amino acids. CDR1 is ENHRY, CDR2 SYGVKD, per germline. As DNA, the CDR3 is TGTGCCATCAGAGGACAGGGTGAAGTGAACACTGAAGCTTTCTTT. It codes for CAIRGQGEVNTEAFF.

This clonotype was observed a handful of times. The J gene is TRBJ2-7, the V gene TRBV5-5; D unclear. The CDR3 length is 14 residues. Germline V lookup: CDR1 SGHKS, CDR2 YYEKEE (reference sequence). V was cut by 4 bases and J by 2 bases, with 13 bases left in between. The CDR3 reads CASSLAQSAYEQYF. CDR3 nucleotides: TGTGCCAGCAGCCTCGCTCAATCAGCCTACGAGCAGTACTTC.

This clonotype was counted ten times or more. The chain uses TRBV27 and TRBJ2-2, with D unclear. The ends were cut back, 8 bases at V and 7 bases at J, with 17 bases in the middle. The CDR3 is 14 amino acids. Germline loops: CDR1 MNHEY, CDR2 SMNVEV (reference sequence). The CDR3 coding sequence is TGTGCCAGCGGTGGAGCGTACCTGGGCGGGGAGCTGTTTTTT. Translation gives CASGGAYLGGELFF.

This clonotype turned up a few times. The chain employs TRBV6-1 and TRBJ2-2, with D unresolved. Trimming shortened V by 8 bases and J by 0 bases, and 13 bases separated the two germline ends. CDR1 MNHNS and CDR2 SASEGT come from the germline V gene. The CDR3 length is 15 residues. The CDR3 region has the DNA TGTGCCAGCGCTTATATCCAGGCGAACACCGGGGAGCTGTTTTTT. Amino acid sequence: CASAYIQANTGELFF.

Ten or more counts support this clonotype. The rearrangement uses TRBV7-9 and TRBJ2-1; 12 positions agree with TRBD2. This CDR3 is built from 14 residues. The germline V gene has CDR1 SEHNR and CDR2 FQNEAQ (reference sequence). V shed 7 bases and J 9 bases; nucleotides not matched to a gene: 7. This CDR3 reads CASISSGGVGEQFF. For the CDR3, the DNA is TGTGCCAGCATATCTAGCGGGGGGGTCGGTGAGCAGTTCTTC.

The table lists this clonotype with a few counts. This chain joins TRBV20-1 and TRBJ1-6; 9 nucleotides match TRBD1. Trimming removed 0 bases from V and 9 bases from J; junction bases left unmatched: 6. CDR1 and CDR2 (germline): DFQATT, SNEGSKA (reference sequence). The CDR3 covers 15 residues. CDR3 sequence reads: CSAREEGQGFSPLHF. In DNA, the CDR3 is TGCAGTGCTAGAGAGGAGGGACAGGGATTTTCACCCCTCCACTTT.

The sample holds many counts of this clonotype. The chain combines TRBV28 with TRBJ2-7; D is perhaps TRBD2 (5 bases). The length of the CDR3 is 13 residues. Germline V lookup: CDR1 MDHEN, CDR2 SYDVKM. V shed 5 bases and J shed 7 bases, with 15 bases lying between them. CDR3 in DNA: TGTGCCAGCAGTCCTGGCGGGCGCTGGGAGCAGTACTTC. It encodes CASSPGGRWEQYF.

This clonotype has a count of ten or more. The chain has TRBV18 and TRBJ1-1, with a weak D call TRBD1 (6 bases). Germline CDR1 is KGHSH and CDR2 is LQKENI. Trimming shortened V by 4 bases and J by 5 bases, and 23 bases separated the two germline ends. This CDR3 contains 17 residues. CDR3 bases: TGTGCCAGCTCACGAACCGGAGTCACAGGGAAGATTACTGAAGCTTTCTTT. Translation: CASSRTGVTGKITEAFF.

This clonotype was observed many times. The chain has TRBV15 and TRBJ1-1; a possible D gene is TRBD1 (5 bases). Germline CDR1 LNHNV, CDR2 YYDKDF (reference sequence). CDR3 length: 13 residues. Deletions cut 2 bases from V and 2 bases from J, with 6 bases between. The chain's CDR3 is CATSRTGNTEAFF. The CDR3 coding sequence is TGTGCCACCAGCAGAACAGGAAACACTGAAGCTTTCTTT.